This T cell receptor (beta chain) was found in a study of blood T cell repertoires in COVID-19. Study-level information: Some COVID-19 samples were acute and others convalescent; all came from the United States, Italy and Spain.

In the original processing: Estimated nucleated cell counts came from reference gene primer amplification. TCRdb keeps only in-frame clones here, not all; method: immunoSEQ multiplex PCR. D and trimming were read from the DNA, whereas the V and J calls and clone size are those reported in that table. The data contain about 200,000 clones, around nine tenths of them seen just once; the ten biggest clones take up around 6%. The germline gives CDR1 WNHNN, CDR2 SYGVQD (reference sequence). Trimming pared 7 bases from V and 1 base from J, leaving 22 bases between. There are 17 residues in the CDR3. This sequence originates from a man in his 60s who had recovered from COVID-19. The sample comprised peripheral blood. The chain couples TRBV10-1 to TRBJ1-1; D may be TRBD1 (6 bases). This chain's CDR3 is CASTPLGAQGWNTEAFF. CDR3 DNA sequence: TGCGCCAGCACTCCCTTGGGGGCGCAGGGGTGGAACACTGAAGCTTTCTTT.